The present T cell receptor beta chain was sequenced within a study of T cells after yellow fever vaccination. This clonotype was observed a few times. The antigen is undetermined. Template switching by 5'RACE produced TCR cDNA, adding a universal primer site and UMIs. TCRdb processed the 5' RACE reads anew with MiXCR; each CDR3 protein has one entry. The sample shows hundreds of thousands of distinct CDR3 sequences, 8% to 10% of them seen only once. General study points: After the booster, 96% of CD4 and approximately 90% of CD8 primary-response clones were re-detected.

Sequencing was performed on PBMCs, taken on the day of the first yellow fever vaccination. The clonotype originates from a man younger than 35 who received the YFV17D yellow fever vaccine.

Here the CDR3 reads CASSVEVFPDTQYF. The CDR3 nucleotides are TGTGCCAGCAGCGTAGAGGTTTTCCCAGATACGCAGTATTTT. This chain joins TRBV9 and TRBJ2-3; D uncertain. Trimming removed 0 bases from V and 4 bases from J, with 9 bases in between. CDR1 and CDR2 (germline): SGDLS, YYNGEE. This CDR3 is built from 14 residues.